The T cell receptor beta chain under discussion was sequenced for a study of blood T cells in healthy people across ages. Regarding the study as a whole: Estimated diversity, derived from one million T cells, was regarded as an underestimate.

Regarding this clonotype: What it binds is unknown.

The study drew donors from healthy Caucasian individuals in Russia aged 6 to 90. A J-beta primer mix and a sample-barcoded 5' primer were used in a second PCR of about 7 to 12 cycles. Each CDR3 protein is one row after TCRdb ran MiXCR on the 5' RACE reads. The sample comprises roughly 1,800,000 distinct CDR3 sequences, roughly 52% of which are singletons, and 2.1% rests with the top ten. V was pared by 4 bases and J by 1 base, with 12 bases between. Germline values: CDR1 LGHNA, CDR2 YNFKEQ. The CDR3 contains 15 residues. The genes are TRBV4-2 and TRBJ2-3; no clear D. Sequencing used blood. This TCR was recovered from a woman between 40 and 55 years old in good health. The CDR3 here is CASSPRSTGTDTQYF. CDR3 in DNA: TGTGCCAGCAGCCCACGATCCACAGGCACAGATACGCAGTATTTT.